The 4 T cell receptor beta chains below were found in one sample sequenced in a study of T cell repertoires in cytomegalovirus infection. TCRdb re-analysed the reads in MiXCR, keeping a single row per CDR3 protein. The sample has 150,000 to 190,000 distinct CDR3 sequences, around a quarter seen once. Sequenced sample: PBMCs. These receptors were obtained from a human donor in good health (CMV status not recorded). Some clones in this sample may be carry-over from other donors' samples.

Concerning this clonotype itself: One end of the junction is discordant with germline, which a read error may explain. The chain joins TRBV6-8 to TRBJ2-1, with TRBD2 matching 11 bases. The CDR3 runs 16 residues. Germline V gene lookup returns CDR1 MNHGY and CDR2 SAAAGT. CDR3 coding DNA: TGTGTCAGCAGGTCCACTAGCGGGAGCTATTACAATGAGCAGTTCTTC. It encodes CVSRSTSGSYYNEQFF.

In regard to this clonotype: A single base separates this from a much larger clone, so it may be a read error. CDR3 DNA sequence: TGTGCCAGCAGCTTAGGGTCCCTCTATGGCTACGCCTTC. As protein: CASSLGSLYGYAF. This chain connects TRBV7-8 to TRBJ1-2; D is ambiguous. This CDR3 region has 13 residues. Germline V gives CDR1 SGHVS, CDR2 FQNEAQ.

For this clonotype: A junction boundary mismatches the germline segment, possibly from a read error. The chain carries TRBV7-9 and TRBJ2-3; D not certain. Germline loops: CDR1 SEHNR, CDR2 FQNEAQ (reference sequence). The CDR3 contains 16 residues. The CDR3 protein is CASSLRLSLGTDMQYF. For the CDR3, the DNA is TGTGCCAGCAGCTTAAGACTCTCCTTGGGCACAGATATGCAGTATTTT. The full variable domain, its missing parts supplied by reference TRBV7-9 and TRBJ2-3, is DTGVSQNPRHKITKRGQNVTFRCDPISEHNRLYWYRQTLGQGPEFLTYFQNEAQLEKSRLLSDRFSAERPKGSFSTLEIQRTEQGDSAMYLCASSLRLSLGTDMQYFGPGTRLTVL.

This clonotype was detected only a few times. CDR3 protein: CASNDDPVDRTNEKLFF. The CDR3 nucleotides are TGTGCCAGCAATGACGACCCGGTGGACAGAACTAATGAAAAACTGTTTTTT. This sequence joins TRBV2 and TRBJ1-4, with D perhaps TRBD1 (6 bases). The V and J ends lost 7 bases and 1 base respectively, with 19 bases between them. The CDR3 has 17 residues. Germline CDR1 and CDR2: SNHLY and FYNNEI.